This T cell receptor beta chain was found in a study of blood T cell repertoires in COVID-19. Sequencing used immunoSEQ multiplex PCR; TCRdb keeps in-frame clones, though not all of them. Among some 140,000 clones listed, roughly 84% were seen once. Trimming took 4 bases from V and 6 from J, leaving 16 bases between them. This CDR3 comprises 14 residues. Germline loops: CDR1 SGHRS, CDR2 YFSETQ. The source of this sequence is a man in his sixties with COVID-19, enrolled during active disease. Sequencing input: peripheral blood. The chain joins TRBV5-1 to TRBJ1-1; D might be TRBD1 (6 bases). The CDR3 sequence is CASSAKNRDAEAFF. CDR3 nucleotides: TGCGCCAGCAGCGCAAAAAACAGGGACGCTGAAGCTTTCTTT.